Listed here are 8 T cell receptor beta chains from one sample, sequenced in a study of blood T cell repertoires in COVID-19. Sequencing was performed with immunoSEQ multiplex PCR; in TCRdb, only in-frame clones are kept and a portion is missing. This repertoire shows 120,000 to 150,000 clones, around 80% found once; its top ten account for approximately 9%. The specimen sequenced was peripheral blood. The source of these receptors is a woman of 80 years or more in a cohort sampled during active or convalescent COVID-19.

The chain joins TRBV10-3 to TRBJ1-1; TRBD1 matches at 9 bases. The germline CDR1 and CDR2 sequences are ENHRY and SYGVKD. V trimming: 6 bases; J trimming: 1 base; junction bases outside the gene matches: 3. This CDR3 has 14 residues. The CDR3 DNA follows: TGTGCCATCAGCACAGGGGGCTGGAACACTGAAGCTTTCTTT. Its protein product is CAISTGGWNTEAFF.

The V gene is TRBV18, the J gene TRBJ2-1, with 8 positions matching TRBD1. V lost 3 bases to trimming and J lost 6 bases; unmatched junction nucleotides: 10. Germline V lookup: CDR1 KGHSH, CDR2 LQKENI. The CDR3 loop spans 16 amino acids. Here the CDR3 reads CASSPADRGHFNEQFF. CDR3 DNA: TGTGCCAGCTCACCTGCCGACAGGGGTCATTTCAATGAGCAGTTCTTC.

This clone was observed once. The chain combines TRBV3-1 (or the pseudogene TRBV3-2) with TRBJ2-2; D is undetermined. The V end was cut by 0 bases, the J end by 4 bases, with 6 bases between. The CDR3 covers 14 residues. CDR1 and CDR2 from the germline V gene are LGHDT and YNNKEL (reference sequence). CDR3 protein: CASSQETGTGELFF. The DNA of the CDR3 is TGTGCCAGCAGCCAAGAAACGGGCACCGGGGAGCTGTTTTTT.

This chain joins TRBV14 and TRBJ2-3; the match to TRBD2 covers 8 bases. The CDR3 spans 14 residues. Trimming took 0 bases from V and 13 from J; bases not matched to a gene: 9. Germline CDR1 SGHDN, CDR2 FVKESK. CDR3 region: CASSQDSATSVKYF. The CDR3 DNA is TGTGCCAGCAGCCAAGATTCGGCGACTAGCGTAAAGTATTTT.

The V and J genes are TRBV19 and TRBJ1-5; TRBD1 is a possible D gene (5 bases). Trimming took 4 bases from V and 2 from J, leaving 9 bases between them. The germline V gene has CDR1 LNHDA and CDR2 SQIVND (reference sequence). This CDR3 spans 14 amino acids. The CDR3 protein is CASSNRRRNQPQHF. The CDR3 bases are TGTGCCAGTAGTAACAGGCGACGCAATCAGCCCCAGCATTTT.

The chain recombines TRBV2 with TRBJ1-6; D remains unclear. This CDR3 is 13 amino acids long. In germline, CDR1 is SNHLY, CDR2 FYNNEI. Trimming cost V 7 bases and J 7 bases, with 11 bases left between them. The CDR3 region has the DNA TGTGCCAGCATACAGTCCCGGAATTCACCCCTCCACTTT. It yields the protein CASIQSRNSPLHF.

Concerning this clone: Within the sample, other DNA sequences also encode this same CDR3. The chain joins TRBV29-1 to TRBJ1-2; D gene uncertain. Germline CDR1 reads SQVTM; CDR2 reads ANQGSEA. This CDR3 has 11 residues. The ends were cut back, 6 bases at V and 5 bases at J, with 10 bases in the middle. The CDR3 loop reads CSVPSLYGYTF. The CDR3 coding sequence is TGCAGCGTCCCCTCTCTTTATGGCTACACCTTC.

CDR3 loop: CASSLNPGRGNGYTF. The CDR3 nucleotides read TGCGCCAGCAGCTTAAATCCGGGTAGGGGCAATGGCTACACCTTC. This chain joins TRBV5-1 and TRBJ1-2; tentatively, D is TRBD1 (5 bases). The CDR3 extends over 15 amino acids. V was shortened by 2 bases and J by 6 bases, with 17 bases between the two germline ends. Germline CDR1 and CDR2: SGHRS and YFSETQ.